This T cell receptor beta chain was sequenced in a study of cytomegalovirus exposure and HLA in healthy donors. Notes on the study in general: Most of the CMV-associated TCR beta chains (in a later analysis) appeared to be HLA-restricted. Relative to equally common others, HLA-associated TCR beta chains showed greater clonal expansion in a later analysis.

Regarding this clone: Its antigen remains unidentified.

Vbeta (60) and Jbeta (13) primers were used in the PCR. TCRdb's copy holds only in-frame clones and misses some; the assay was immunoSEQ multiplex PCR. Altogether 170,000 or so clones are present, roughly 80% being singletons, with the ten largest covering 13%. In germline, CDR1 is SGHAT, CDR2 FQNNGV. The CDR3 sequence is 15 residues long. V was pared by 5 bases and J by 3 bases, with 16 bases between. The material sequenced was PBMCs. V and J are TRBV11-2 and TRBJ1-1, with a possible D match to TRBD1 (5 bases). The receptor's source is a woman between 50 and 59 years old in good health and CMV-seropositive. CDR3 region: CASSPRRGGDTEAFF. The CDR3 DNA reads TGTGCCAGCAGCCCTAGACGGGGAGGGGACACTGAAGCTTTCTTT.